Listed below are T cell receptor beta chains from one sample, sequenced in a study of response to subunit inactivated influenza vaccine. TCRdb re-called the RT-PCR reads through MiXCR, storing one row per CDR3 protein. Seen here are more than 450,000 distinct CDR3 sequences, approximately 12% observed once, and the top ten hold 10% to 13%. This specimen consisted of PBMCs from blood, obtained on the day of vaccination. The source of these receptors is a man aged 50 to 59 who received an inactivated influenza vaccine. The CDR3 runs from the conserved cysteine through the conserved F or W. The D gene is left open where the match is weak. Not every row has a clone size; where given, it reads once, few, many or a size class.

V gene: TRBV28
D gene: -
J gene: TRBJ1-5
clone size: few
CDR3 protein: CASSQGGRYSNQPQHF
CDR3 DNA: TGTGCCAGCAGTCAGGGCGGGAGATATAGCAATCAGCCCCAGCATTTT

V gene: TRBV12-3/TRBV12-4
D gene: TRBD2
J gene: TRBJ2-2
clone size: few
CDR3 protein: CASSPQNPGLANTGELFF
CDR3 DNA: TGTGCCAGCAGTCCTCAGAACCCGGGACTAGCGAACACCGGGGAGCTGTTTTTT

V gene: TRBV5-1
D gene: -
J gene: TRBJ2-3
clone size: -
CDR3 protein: CASSLDLTGTSDTQYF
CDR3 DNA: TGCGCCAGCAGCTTGGATCTGACGGGCACGTCAGATACGCAGTATTTT

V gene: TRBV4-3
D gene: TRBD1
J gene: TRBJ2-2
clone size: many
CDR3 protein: CASSQDRGWTGELFF
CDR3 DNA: TGCGCCAGCAGCCAAGACAGGGGGTGGACCGGGGAGCTGTTTTTT

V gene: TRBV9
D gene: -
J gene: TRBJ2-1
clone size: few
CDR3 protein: CASSGAFGLADNEQFF
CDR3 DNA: TGTGCCAGCAGCGGGGCTTTTGGTTTAGCGGACAATGAGCAGTTCTTC

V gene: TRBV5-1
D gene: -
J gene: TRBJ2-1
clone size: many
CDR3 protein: CASSWRDGMSSYNEQFF
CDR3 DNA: TGCGCCAGCAGCTGGAGGGACGGGATGAGCTCCTACAATGAGCAGTTCTTC

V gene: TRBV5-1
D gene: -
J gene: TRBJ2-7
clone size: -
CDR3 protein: CASGRTIYEQYF
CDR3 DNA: TGCGCCAGCGGACGGACGATCTACGAGCAGTACTTC

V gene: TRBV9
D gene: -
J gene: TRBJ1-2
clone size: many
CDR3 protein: CASSVSGGNYGYTF
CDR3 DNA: TGTGCCAGCAGCGTTAGTGGGGGTAACTATGGCTACACCTTC

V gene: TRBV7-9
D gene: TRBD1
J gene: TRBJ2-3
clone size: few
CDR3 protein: CASSANRGRKDTQYF
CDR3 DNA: TGTGCCAGCAGCGCCAACAGGGGGAGGAAAGATACGCAGTATTTT

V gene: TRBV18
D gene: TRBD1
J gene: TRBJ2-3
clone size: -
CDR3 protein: CASSPIGQVDTQYF
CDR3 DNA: TGTGCCAGCTCACCCATCGGACAGGTAGATACGCAGTATTTT

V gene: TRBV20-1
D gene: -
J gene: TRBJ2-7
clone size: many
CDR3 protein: CSATDSPGEQYF
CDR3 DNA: TGCAGTGCTACGGACAGCCCGGGGGAGCAGTACTTC

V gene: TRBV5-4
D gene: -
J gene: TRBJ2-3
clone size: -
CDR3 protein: CASSLAARVGDTQYF
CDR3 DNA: TGTGCCAGCAGCTTGGCCGCTAGGGTTGGAGATACGCAGTATTTT

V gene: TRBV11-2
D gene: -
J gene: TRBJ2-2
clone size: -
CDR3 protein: CASSLGQAETGELFF
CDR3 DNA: TGTGCCAGCAGCTTAGGACAGGCAGAGACCGGGGAGCTGTTTTTT

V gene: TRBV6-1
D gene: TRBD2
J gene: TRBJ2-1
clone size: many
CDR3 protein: CASSAQLAGNGNEQFF
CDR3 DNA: TGTGCCAGCAGCGCGCAACTAGCGGGGAATGGGAATGAGCAGTTCTTC

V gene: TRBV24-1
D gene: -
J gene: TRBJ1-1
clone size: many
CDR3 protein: CATSPDGTNTEAFF
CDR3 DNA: TGTGCCACCAGCCCGGACGGAACTAACACTGAAGCTTTCTTT

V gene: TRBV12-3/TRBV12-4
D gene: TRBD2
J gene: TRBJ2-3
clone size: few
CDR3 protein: CASSWVVAGGTDTQYF
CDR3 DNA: TGTGCCAGCAGCTGGGTGGTAGCGGGGGGCACAGATACGCAGTATTTT

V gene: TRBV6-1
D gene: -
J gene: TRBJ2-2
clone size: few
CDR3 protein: CASSSREGTGELFF
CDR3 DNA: TGTGCCAGTTCTAGCCGCGAGGGGACCGGGGAGCTGTTTTTT

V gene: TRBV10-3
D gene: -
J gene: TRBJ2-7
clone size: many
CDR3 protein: CATEGNSSYEQYF
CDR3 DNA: TGTGCCACCGAGGGCAACAGCTCCTACGAGCAGTACTTC

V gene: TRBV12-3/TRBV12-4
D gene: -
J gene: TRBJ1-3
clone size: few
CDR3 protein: CASSFGGAGGNTIYF
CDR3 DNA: TGTGCCAGCAGTTTTGGGGGCGCGGGAGGAAACACCATATATTTT

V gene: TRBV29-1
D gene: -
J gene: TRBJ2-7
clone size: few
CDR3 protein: CSVELGQYF
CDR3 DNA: TGCAGCGTTGAGCTAGGGCAGTACTTC

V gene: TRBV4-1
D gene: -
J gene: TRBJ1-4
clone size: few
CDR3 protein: CASSRLLYNEKLFF
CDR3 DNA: TGCGCCAGCAGCCGACTTCTGTATAATGAAAAACTGTTTTTT

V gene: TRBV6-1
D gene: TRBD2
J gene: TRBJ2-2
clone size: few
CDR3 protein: CASTASGRQSLGELFF
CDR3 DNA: TGTGCCAGCACCGCTAGCGGGAGGCAATCTCTCGGGGAGCTGTTTTTT

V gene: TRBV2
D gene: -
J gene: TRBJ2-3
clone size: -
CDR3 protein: CASKLRARDTDTQYF
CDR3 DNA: TGTGCCAGCAAGTTACGCGCCAGAGACACAGATACGCAGTATTTT

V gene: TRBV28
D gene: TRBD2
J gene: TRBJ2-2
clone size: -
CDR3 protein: CASSLSGGHTGELFF
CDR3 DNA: TGTGCCAGCAGTTTGTCGGGGGGGCATACCGGGGAGCTGTTTTTT

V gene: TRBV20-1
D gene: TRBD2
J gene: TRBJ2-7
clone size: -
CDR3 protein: CSASLGGARTYEQYF
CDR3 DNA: TGCAGTGCTAGTCTCGGGGGGGCCCGAACCTACGAGCAGTACTTC

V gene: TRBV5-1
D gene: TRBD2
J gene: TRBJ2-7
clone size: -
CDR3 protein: CASSQLAGGGTYEQYF
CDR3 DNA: TGCGCCAGCAGCCAACTAGCGGGAGGTGGCACCTACGAGCAGTACTTC

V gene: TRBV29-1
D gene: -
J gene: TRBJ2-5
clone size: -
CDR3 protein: CSADGWQGQETQYF
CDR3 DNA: TGCAGCGCCGACGGGTGGCAGGGACAAGAGACCCAGTACTTC

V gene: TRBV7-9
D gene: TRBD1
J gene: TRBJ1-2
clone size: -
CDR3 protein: CASSSRGTANYGYTF
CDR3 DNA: TGTGCCAGCAGCTCTAGAGGGACAGCAAACTATGGCTACACCTTC

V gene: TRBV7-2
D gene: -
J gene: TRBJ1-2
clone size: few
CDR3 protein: CASSFILGYTF
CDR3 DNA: TGTGCCAGCAGCTTTATTTTGGGCTACACCTTC

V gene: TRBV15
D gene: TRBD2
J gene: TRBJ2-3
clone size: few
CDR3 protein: CATSRELAGGFDTQYF
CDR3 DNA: TGTGCCACCAGCAGAGAACTAGCGGGGGGATTTGATACGCAGTATTTT

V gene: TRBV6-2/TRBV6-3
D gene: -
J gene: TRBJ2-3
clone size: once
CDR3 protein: CASKEWGKYTDTQYF
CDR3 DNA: TGTGCCAGCAAAGAGTGGGGCAAATACACAGATACGCAGTATTTT

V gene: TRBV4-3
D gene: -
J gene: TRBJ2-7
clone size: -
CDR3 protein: CASSQHEVLGSRGGDYEQYF
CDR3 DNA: TGCGCCAGCAGCCAACACGAGGTTTTGGGGAGTCGGGGTGGAGACTACGAGCAGTACTTC

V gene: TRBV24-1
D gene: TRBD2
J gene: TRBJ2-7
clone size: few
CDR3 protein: CATSDDGRAESEQYF
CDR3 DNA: TGTGCCACCAGTGACGACGGGAGGGCGGAGAGCGAGCAGTACTTC

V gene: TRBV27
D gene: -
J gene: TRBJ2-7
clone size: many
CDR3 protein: CASKRRSSYEQYF
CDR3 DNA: TGTGCCAGCAAGCGCAGGTCCTCCTACGAGCAGTACTTC

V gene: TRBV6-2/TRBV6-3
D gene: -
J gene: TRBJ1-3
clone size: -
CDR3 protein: CASSYSVESGNTIYF
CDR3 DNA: TGTGCCAGCAGTTACTCGGTCGAATCTGGAAACACCATATATTTT

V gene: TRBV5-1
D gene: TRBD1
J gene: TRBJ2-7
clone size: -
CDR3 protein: CASSLAQTGASYEQYF
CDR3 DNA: TGCGCCAGCAGCCTCGCCCAGACAGGGGCCTCCTACGAGCAGTACTTC

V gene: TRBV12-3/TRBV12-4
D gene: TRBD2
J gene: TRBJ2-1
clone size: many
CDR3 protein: CASTQAGGSYNEQFF
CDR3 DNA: TGTGCCAGCACCCAAGCGGGAGGCTCCTACAATGAGCAGTTCTTC

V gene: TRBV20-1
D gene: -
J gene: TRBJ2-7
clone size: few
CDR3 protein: CSANSLQDYEQYF
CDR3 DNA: TGCAGTGCTAACTCTTTACAGGACTACGAGCAGTACTTC

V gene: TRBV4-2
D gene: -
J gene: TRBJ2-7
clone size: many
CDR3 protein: CASSQVRLTGNSYEQYF
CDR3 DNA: TGTGCCAGCAGCCAAGTCCGCCTAACAGGGAATTCCTACGAGCAGTACTTC

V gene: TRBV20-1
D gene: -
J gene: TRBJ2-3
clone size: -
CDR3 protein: CSASPIGYHSSTDTQYF
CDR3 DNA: TGCAGTGCTAGTCCTATCGGGTACCACTCTAGCACAGATACGCAGTATTTT

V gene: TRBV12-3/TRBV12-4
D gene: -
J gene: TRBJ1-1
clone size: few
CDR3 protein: CASSLISSEAFF
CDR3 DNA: TGTGCCAGCAGTTTGATCTCTTCTGAAGCTTTCTTT

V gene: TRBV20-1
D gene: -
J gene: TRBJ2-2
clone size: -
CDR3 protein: CSARRTPNTGELFF
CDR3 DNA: TGCAGTGCTAGAAGGACACCGAACACCGGGGAGCTGTTTTTT

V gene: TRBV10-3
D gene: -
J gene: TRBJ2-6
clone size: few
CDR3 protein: CAITGSSGANVLTF
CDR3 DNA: TGTGCCATCACGGGCAGCTCTGGGGCCAACGTCCTGACTTTC

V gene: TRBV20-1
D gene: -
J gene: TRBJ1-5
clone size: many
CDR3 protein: CSARDPRGVYSNQPQHF
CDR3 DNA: TGCAGTGCTAGAGACCCAAGGGGGGTTTATAGCAATCAGCCCCAGCATTTT

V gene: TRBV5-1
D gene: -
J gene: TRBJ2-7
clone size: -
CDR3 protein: CASSLVGRNEQYF
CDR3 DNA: TGCGCCAGCAGCTTGGTGGGGCGGAACGAGCAGTACTTC

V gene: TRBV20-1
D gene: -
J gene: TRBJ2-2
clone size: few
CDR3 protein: CSATPEGRFRVTGELFF
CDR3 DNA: TGCAGTGCTACCCCCGAGGGGCGCTTTAGGGTAACCGGGGAGCTGTTTTTT

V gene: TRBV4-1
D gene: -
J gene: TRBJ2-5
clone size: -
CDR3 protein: CASSQGSVQETQYF
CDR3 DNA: TGCGCCAGCAGCCAAGGGAGCGTACAAGAGACCCAGTACTTC

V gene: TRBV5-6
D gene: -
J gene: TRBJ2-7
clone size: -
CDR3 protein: CASSLRQAYEQYF
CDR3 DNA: TGTGCCAGCAGCTTACGACAGGCCTACGAGCAGTACTTC

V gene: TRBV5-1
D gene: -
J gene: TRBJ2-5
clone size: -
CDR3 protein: CASSSRDGGWKTQYF
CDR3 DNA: TGCGCCAGCAGCTCCAGAGACGGAGGATGGAAGACCCAGTACTTC

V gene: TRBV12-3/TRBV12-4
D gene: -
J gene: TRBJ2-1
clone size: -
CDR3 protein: CASSFLGREQFF
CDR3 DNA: TGTGCCAGCAGTTTTCTTGGTCGTGAGCAGTTCTTC

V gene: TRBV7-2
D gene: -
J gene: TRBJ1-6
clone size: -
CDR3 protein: CASSLALGNSPLHF
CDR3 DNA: TGTGCCAGCAGCTTAGCGCTGGGAAATTCACCCCTCCACTTT

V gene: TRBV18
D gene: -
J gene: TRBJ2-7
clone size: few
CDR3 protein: CASSPWGRPYEQYF
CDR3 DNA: TGTGCCAGCTCACCCTGGGGGCGCCCCTACGAGCAGTACTTC

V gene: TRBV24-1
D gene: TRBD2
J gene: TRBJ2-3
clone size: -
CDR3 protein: CATSDLSGARGTDTQYF
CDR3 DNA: TGTGCCACCAGTGATTTGAGCGGGGCCCGAGGGACAGATACGCAGTATTTT

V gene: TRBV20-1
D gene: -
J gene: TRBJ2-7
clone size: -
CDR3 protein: CSARPGGDEQYF
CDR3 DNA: TGCAGTGCTAGACCCGGGGGCGACGAGCAGTACTTC

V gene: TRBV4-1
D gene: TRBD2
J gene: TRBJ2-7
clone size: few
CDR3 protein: CASSQTRLAVYEQYF
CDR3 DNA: TGCGCCAGCAGCCAAACCAGACTAGCGGTCTACGAGCAGTACTTC

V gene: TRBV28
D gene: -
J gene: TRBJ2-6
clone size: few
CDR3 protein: CASRMGAGANVLTF
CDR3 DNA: TGTGCCAGCAGAATGGGCGCTGGGGCCAACGTCCTGACTTTC

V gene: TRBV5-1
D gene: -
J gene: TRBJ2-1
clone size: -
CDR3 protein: CASSLAEGYEQFF
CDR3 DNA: TGCGCCAGCAGCTTGGCCGAGGGGTATGAGCAGTTCTTC

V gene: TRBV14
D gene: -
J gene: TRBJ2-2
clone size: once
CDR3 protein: CASSHAPHTGELFF
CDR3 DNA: TGTGCCAGCAGCCACGCCCCTCACACCGGGGAGCTGTTTTTT

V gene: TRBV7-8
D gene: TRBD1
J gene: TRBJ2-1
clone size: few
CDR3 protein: CASSVHRGWQFF
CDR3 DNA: TGTGCCAGCAGCGTCCACAGGGGTTGGCAGTTCTTC